The 25 T cell receptor beta chains below all came from one sample that was sequenced in a study of response to subunit inactivated influenza vaccine. One entry per CDR3 protein, called by TCRdb with MiXCR from the RT-PCR reads. The sample yields a few hundred thousand distinct CDR3 sequences, 14% seen once. Sample: PBMCs from blood, taken roughly 12 days after vaccination. Receptor source: a man aged 50-60 years who received an inactivated influenza vaccine.

Ten or more counts support this clonotype. The chain is built from TRBV27 and TRBJ2-7; 14 bases are a match to TRBD2. Germline CDR1 reads MNHEY; CDR2 reads SMNVEV (reference sequence). The CDR3 spans 14 residues. The V and J ends lost 6 bases and 3 bases, in that order; junction bases with no gene match: 1. In DNA, the CDR3 is TGTGCCAGCAGGGGACTAGCGGGGGACTACGAGCAGTACTTC. This codes for CASRGLAGDYEQYF.

This clonotype was seen a few times. V is TRBV4-2 and J is TRBJ1-1; perhaps TRBD1 as D (5 bases). V was pared by 1 base and J by 6 bases, with 18 bases between. The CDR3 sequence is 16 residues long. The germline gives CDR1 LGHNA, CDR2 YNFKEQ. CDR3 amino acids: CASSQATWGLSSEAFF. The CDR3 nucleotides are TGTGCCAGCAGCCAAGCGACGTGGGGGTTATCTTCTGAAGCTTTCTTT.

This rearrangement joins TRBV4-1 to TRBJ2-5; D is tentatively TRBD1 or TRBD2 (6 bases each). The germline V gene has CDR1 MGHRA and CDR2 YSYEKL. The V gene lost 4 bases and the J gene lost 3 bases, with 15 bases spanning the gap. This CDR3 comprises 15 residues. Here the CDR3 reads CASSRSWRGEETQYF. CDR3 DNA sequence: TGCGCCAGCAGCCGCTCCTGGAGGGGGGAAGAGACCCAGTACTTC.

This clonotype was detected only a few times. The CDR3 bases are TGTGCCAGCAGCTTACGACCCCGGTTTGATACGCAGTATTTT. As protein: CASSLRPRFDTQYF. V and J are TRBV7-2 and TRBJ2-3; D is uncertain. The V end lost 2 bases, the J end lost 6 bases, and 12 bases lay between the germline ends. The CDR3 contains 14 residues. Germline lookup yields CDR1 SGHTA and CDR2 FQGNSA.

This clonotype has more than one count but fewer than ten. CDR3 amino acids: CASRGRRGSNEQFF. The DNA for the CDR3 is TGTGCCAGCAGGGGCCGGCGAGGTTCCAATGAGCAGTTCTTC. This chain uses TRBV6-1 with TRBJ2-1; no clear D gene. Germline-derived CDR1 and CDR2 are MNHNS and SASEGT. Trimming pared 6 bases from V and 6 bases from J, leaving 15 bases between. This CDR3 comprises 14 residues.

The chain uses TRBV6-2 or TRBV6-3 and TRBJ1-1; 9 nucleotides line up with TRBD1. The CDR3 extends over 16 amino acids. The V gene's germline CDR1 is MNHEY and CDR2 SVGEGT. J lost 5 bases, V lost 2 bases, and 9 bases had no gene match. For the CDR3, the DNA is TGTGCCAGCAGTTACAAACAGGGGGCTAGGTGGACTGAAGCTTTCTTT. Its protein is CASSYKQGARWTEAFF.

This sequence joins TRBV12-3 or TRBV12-4 and TRBJ2-2, with D possibly matching TRBD1 (5 bases). V lost 6 bases to trimming and J lost 7 bases, with 15 bases between them. The CDR3 loop spans 14 amino acids. The CDR3 region is CASRSTGPGGELFF. As DNA, the CDR3 is TGTGCCAGCAGGTCTACAGGCCCGGGCGGGGAGCTGTTTTTT.

This rearrangement joins TRBV12-3 or TRBV12-4 to TRBJ1-6, with D possibly being TRBD1 (5 bases). The CDR3 is made up of 13 amino acids. Trimming shortened V by 3 bases and J by 11 bases, and 11 bases separated the two germline ends. The CDR3 region is CASSLTDLTPLHF. The CDR3, as DNA: TGTGCCAGCAGTTTGACAGACCTGACACCCCTCCACTTT.

The V call is TRBV28, the J call TRBJ2-1; 10 bases are a match to TRBD2. The V gene's germline CDR1 is MDHEN and CDR2 SYDVKM. V lost 5 bases to trimming and J lost 7 bases; unmatched junction nucleotides: 5. This CDR3 is built from 14 residues. The CDR3 sequence: CASSPGLAKNEQFF. The CDR3 bases are TGTGCCAGCAGTCCGGGACTAGCGAAGAATGAGCAGTTCTTC.

The chain joins TRBV29-1 to TRBJ2-1; D is perhaps TRBD2 (5 bases). Germline CDR1 is SQVTM and CDR2 is ANQGSEA. This CDR3 contains 15 residues. Trimming stripped 4 bases from V and 0 bases from J, with 13 bases between. CDR3 in DNA: TGCAGCGTTGCTTTTACTAGTCCCTCCTACAATGAGCAGTTCTTC. It yields the protein CSVAFTSPSYNEQFF.

This clonotype was detected only a few times. The rearrangement joins TRBV28 to TRBJ2-7, with a possible D match to TRBD2 (6 bases). Between the trimmed V and J ends, which lost 6 bases and 6 bases, there was a span of 15 bases. Germline loops: CDR1 MDHEN, CDR2 SYDVKM. The CDR3 has 13 residues. The CDR3 DNA follows: TGTGCCAGCAGCGTCGATCGGGGAGGCGAGCAGTACTTC. This codes for CASSVDRGGEQYF. Looking up the rest from reference TRBV28 and TRBJ2-7 gives the full variable domain: DVKVTQSSRYLVKRTGEKVFLECVQDMDHENMFWYRQDPGLGLRLIYFSYDVKMKEKGDIPEGYSVSREKKERFSLILESASTNQTSMYLCASSVDRGGEQYFGPGTRLTVT.

The sample holds a few counts of this clonotype. The chain couples TRBV11-2 to TRBJ1-1; D is perhaps TRBD1 (6 bases). CDR3 length equals 15 residues. Germline values: CDR1 SGHAT, CDR2 FQNNGV. V lost 1 base and J 5 bases, leaving 14 bases between the germline ends. CDR3 region: CASSLGSRGGTEAFF. The DNA for the CDR3 is TGTGCCAGCAGCTTAGGGTCCAGGGGAGGGACTGAAGCTTTCTTT.

This clonotype came up many times. The chain couples TRBV5-8 to TRBJ2-1; D possibly matches TRBD1 or TRBD2 (5 bases each). This CDR3 has 14 amino acids. Germline V CDR1 and CDR2: SGHTS, YDEGEE. Between the trimmed V and J ends, which lost 6 bases and 8 bases, there was a span of 18 bases. The CDR3 loop reads CASTLRAGRDEQFF. CDR3 DNA: TGTGCCAGCACCCTCCGGGCAGGGCGGGATGAGCAGTTCTTC.

The J gene is TRBJ2-1, the V gene TRBV7-2; D gene uncertain. V shed 3 bases and J shed 2 bases, with 5 bases lying between them. Germline CDR1 SGHTA, CDR2 FQGNSA. CDR3 size: 13 residues. The CDR3 loop reads CASSFTTYNEQFF. The CDR3 DNA is TGTGCCAGCAGCTTCACTACCTACAATGAGCAGTTCTTC.

This chain links TRBV9 with TRBJ1-1; no clear D. V lost 0 bases and J lost 1, with 7 bases in between. The CDR3 has 14 amino acids. Per germline, CDR1 SGDLS and CDR2 YYNGEE. CDR3 loop: CASSVDGGNTEAFF. The CDR3 nucleotides are TGTGCCAGCAGCGTAGATGGCGGGAACACTGAAGCTTTCTTT.

The rearrangement joins TRBV20-1 to TRBJ2-3; D is ambiguous. The V end lost 1 base, the J end lost 4 bases, and 6 bases lay between the germline ends. The germline V gene encodes CDR1 DFQATT and CDR2 SNEGSKA (reference sequence). The CDR3 is 12 amino acids. CDR3 sequence reads: CSARAQSDTQYF. The CDR3 DNA reads as TGCAGTGCTAGAGCCCAATCAGATACGCAGTATTTT.

This clonotype turned up a few times. The genes are TRBV2 and TRBJ1-2; 7 positions agree with TRBD1. The CDR3 spans 15 residues. From germline, CDR1 is SNHLY and CDR2 FYNNEI. V shed 2 bases, J shed 3 bases, and the junction held 6 bases outside the gene matches. The CDR3: CASSEFPGTDYGYTF. The CDR3 nucleotides read TGTGCCAGCAGTGAATTCCCCGGGACAGACTATGGCTACACCTTC.

V gene TRBV6-5 combines with J gene TRBJ1-6; no firm D call. The CDR3 covers 14 residues. The V end was cut by 2 bases, the J end by 6 bases, with 8 bases between. CDR1 and CDR2 from the germline V gene are MNHEY and SVGAGI. For the CDR3, the DNA is TGTGCCAGCAGTTACGTGGAATCTAATTCACCCCTCCACTTT. Amino acid sequence: CASSYVESNSPLHF.

There are a few counts of this clonotype. The rearrangement links TRBV20-1 to TRBJ1-2, with D possibly matching TRBD1 (6 bases). Germline assignment: CDR1 DFQATT and CDR2 SNEGSKA (reference sequence). The CDR3 is made up of 12 amino acids. CDR3 sequence: CGAGQSNYGYTF. CDR3 DNA sequence: TGCGGGGCAGGACAGTCTAACTATGGCTACACCTTC.

The CDR3 is CASSLRPGLGVGEQYF. As DNA, the CDR3 is TGTGCCAGCAGTTTACGCCCCGGACTGGGGGTGGGCGAGCAGTACTTC. The chain joins TRBV28 to TRBJ2-7, with D perhaps TRBD1 or TRBD2 (5 bases each). The germline V and J ends were trimmed by 2 bases and 6 bases, with 20 bases remaining between them. CDR1 is MDHEN, CDR2 SYDVKM, per germline. There are 16 residues in the CDR3.

This chain uses TRBV20-1 with TRBJ2-2, with D perhaps TRBD2 (6 bases). The CDR3 covers 15 residues. In germline, CDR1 is DFQATT, CDR2 SNEGSKA (reference sequence). V was trimmed by 6 bases and J by 7 bases, leaving 21 bases between them. CDR3 protein: CSAQRTPGVGGELFF. DNA of the CDR3: TGCAGTGCCCAAAGGACCCCGGGGGTGGGCGGGGAGCTGTTTTTT.

This rearrangement joins TRBV4-3 to TRBJ1-4, with D perhaps matching TRBD1 (6 bases). The CDR3 consists of 18 residues. Germline V gene sequence: CDR1 LGHNA, CDR2 YSLEER. V gave up 1 base and J gave up 7 bases, with 22 bases separating them. This CDR3 is CASSQGPGGGLGPEKLFF. CDR3 in DNA: TGCGCCAGCAGCCAAGGGCCCGGAGGGGGGCTAGGACCTGAAAAACTGTTTTTT.

This clonotype was seen at least ten times. The chain carries TRBV4-1 and TRBJ1-2; D unclear. V was trimmed by 1 base and J by 0 bases, leaving 12 bases between them. This CDR3 has 16 amino acids. Germline V gene data show CDR1 as MGHRA and CDR2 as YSYEKL. The CDR3: CASSQAFSLANYGYTF. CDR3 in DNA: TGCGCCAGCAGCCAAGCGTTTTCGTTAGCTAACTATGGCTACACCTTC.

The chain employs TRBV7-8 and TRBJ1-2, with 7 nucleotides matching TRBD1. The CDR3 has 13 residues. V lost 6 bases and J lost 8; bases outside the gene matches: 9. Germline V CDR1 and CDR2: SGHVS, FQNEAQ. CDR3 DNA: TGTGCCAGCAGATCCGACAGGGCAGGAGGCTACACCTTC. Residues: CASRSDRAGGYTF. The whole variable domain, filled in from reference TRBV7-8 and TRBJ1-2, reads GAGVSQSPRYKVAKRGQDVALRCDPISGHVSLFWYQQALGQGPEFLTYFQNEAQLDKSGLPSDRFFAERPEGSVSTLKIQRTQQEDSAVYLCASRSDRAGGYTFGSGTRLTVV.

This clonotype has just a few counts. J is TRBJ1-6 and V is TRBV5-1; D perhaps matches TRBD1 (6 bases). Trimming stripped 3 bases from V and 8 bases from J, with 15 bases between. Germline V lookup: CDR1 SGHRS, CDR2 YFSETQ. The length of the CDR3 is 15 residues. For the CDR3, the DNA is TGCGCCAGCAGCTGGTTACAGGGAGGGGATTCACCCCTCCACTTT. It yields the protein CASSWLQGGDSPLHF.